This T cell receptor beta chain was obtained from a study of cytomegalovirus exposure and HLA in healthy donors. Regarding the study as a whole: For most TCR sequences rarity was the rule, although some public TCRs occurred in many donors.

Comment on this clone: Its target is not known.

The PCR had 60 Vbeta and 13 Jbeta primers. TCRdb's table, derived via immunoSEQ multiplex PCR, lists solely in-frame clones and lacks some. The data include just over 150,000 clones; the top ten clones carry approximately 2%. Sequencing used PBMCs. The TCR was taken from a man aged 25-45 years in good health and CMV-seronegative.

The CDR3 DNA sequence: TGTGCCTGGAGTGTGGGCCTTCAAAATGAAAAACTGTTTTTT. Amino acids: CAWSVGLQNEKLFF. This sequence joins TRBV30 and TRBJ1-4; D unresolved. This CDR3 is built from 14 residues. CDR1 is GTSNPN, CDR2 SVGIG, per germline (reference sequence). V shed 0 bases and J shed 5 bases, with 10 bases lying between them.